Listed here are 4 T cell receptor beta chains from one sample, sequenced in a study of cytomegalovirus exposure and HLA in healthy donors. The PCR had 60 Vbeta and 13 Jbeta primers. Sequencing was performed with immunoSEQ multiplex PCR; in TCRdb, only in-frame clones are kept and a portion is missing. The sample lists 87,000 or so clones; under 65% were seen once. Sample: PBMCs. The receptors shown here come from a man in his sixties in good health and CMV-seronegative.

J is TRBJ2-1 and V is TRBV28; a weak D match, TRBD1 (6 bases). The CDR3 has 15 residues. Between the trimmed V and J ends, which lost 5 bases and 8 bases, there was a span of 19 bases. Per the germline V gene, CDR1 is MDHEN and CDR2 is SYDVKM. As DNA, the CDR3 is TGTGCCAGCAGTGATAAAATTTGGGGGCGGGATGAGCAGTTCTTC. This gives the protein CASSDKIWGRDEQFF. Complete variable domain (other parts from reference TRBV28 and TRBJ2-1): DVKVTQSSRYLVKRTGEKVFLECVQDMDHENMFWYRQDPGLGLRLIYFSYDVKMKEKGDIPEGYSVSREKKERFSLILESASTNQTSMYLCASSDKIWGRDEQFFGPGTRLTVL.

This chain links TRBV5-1 with TRBJ1-4, with D possibly TRBD1 on 6 matching bases. The CDR3 covers 15 residues. Trimming took 0 bases from V and 4 from J, leaving 10 bases between them. Germline CDR1 and CDR2: SGHRS and YFSETQ. The CDR3 is CASSLVSGDNEKLFF. As DNA, the CDR3 is TGCGCCAGCAGCTTGGTTTCAGGGGATAATGAAAAACTGTTTTTT.

Only a few counts were recorded for this clone. V usage is TRBV9 and J usage is TRBJ1-1; D call uncertain. CDR3 length: 13 amino acids. Germline assignment: CDR1 SGDLS and CDR2 YYNGEE. V was cut by 3 bases and J by 0 bases, with 6 bases left in between. The CDR3 sequence is CASSAIMNTEAFF. The CDR3 DNA follows: TGTGCCAGCAGCGCCATCATGAACACTGAAGCTTTCTTT.

The genes are TRBV18 and TRBJ1-6, with TRBD1 identical over 10 bases. V gave up 2 bases and J gave up 10 bases; unmatched junction bases: 8. CDR1 is KGHSH and CDR2 is LQKENI in the germline V gene. The CDR3 sequence is 16 residues long. The CDR3 reads CASSPTTGGERSPLHF. CDR3 in DNA: TGTGCCAGCTCACCAACGACAGGGGGCGAACGATCACCCCTCCACTTT.